This T cell receptor beta chain came from a study of cytomegalovirus exposure and HLA in healthy donors (dated by TCRdb to the late 2010s). Study-level background: In an earlier analysis of about 560 of the donors, 276 Gb of sequence data and 100 million or so unique TCR beta sequences from 150 million to 200 million T cells were reported. Roughly 300 gigabases of sequencing data and around 80 million unique TCR sequences made up an early release that covered some 640 HLA-typed donors. Of the 300 to 450 genotyped donors, around 81% fell in the genetic ancestry cluster associated with self-reported Caucasian donors. The study was designed to test whether signatures of past pathogen exposure could be identified by cataloging public T cell receptors. The study profiled the T cell repertoires of hundreds of subjects by immunosequencing and related them to cytomegalovirus serostatus. A separate validation cohort of 100 to 150 different subjects was used in addition to the approximately 700-subject first cohort. High-throughput TCR immunosequencing, statistical association of individual TCRs with disease status, and machine learning were combined to predict cytomegalovirus infection status. A later analysis re-analyzed previously published TCR beta repertoires from about 730 donors and added high-resolution HLA genotyping to study TCR occurrence patterns. Rather than using new phenotypic data, the later analysis identified candidate immune exposures from TCR beta sequences and from how often those sequences occurred across donors. In an earlier analysis of 587 of the donors, high-throughput TCR beta sequencing was used to judge whether each TCR beta V gene segment behaved as functional or pseudogenic. Donor age, sex, ethnicity and CMV serostatus were compiled together with the repertoire data. A later genetic analysis used genome-wide SNP genotypes for about 60% of the 666 donors, treating that subset as a discovery cohort. Every repertoire in the discovery cohort had been generated on one and the same sequencing platform. Both class I and class II loci were covered by HLA typing, at four-digit resolution. The number of donors typed differed by locus, with 629-630 for A, B, C, DRB1 and DQB1, 522 for DQA1, about 610 for DPA1, and around 460 for DPB1. Roughly 5 DR-DQ haplotypes were handled as single units for association and clustering because linkage in the cohort was strong. Among about 390 genotyped donors of the cohort, an average of approximately 230,000 unique TCR beta nucleotide sequences were sequenced per donor, roughly 18% of them non-productive. General study outcomes and caveats: The cohort was sequenced for TCR beta chains only, and without alpha or paired-chain data the features that could be detected were limited. A later analysis reported that several top co-occurrence clusters appeared linked to parvovirus B19, influenza, CMV and Epstein-Barr virus. Because counts were too low, 15 to 20 rarely observed V segments, including chromosome 9 orphons, were excluded from the earlier analysis of some 540 of the donors. In a later analysis, HLA-associated TCR beta chains showed more clonal expansion and lower generation probabilities than non-associated chains that were equally common. Because some donors lacked HLA typing at each locus, the association tests relied only on the typed subset. Across donors, most TCR sequences were observed very rarely, whereas some public TCRs were present in many individuals. Broadly in line with IMGT annotations, most TCR beta V segments showed up in productive rearrangements about 87% or about 30% of the time in an earlier analysis of some 590 of the donors. Presence/absence analyses assumed roughly uniform sequencing depth across donors, an assumption that may not hold. Compared with the approximately 700-donor mean, donors in an Asian-associated ancestry cluster had fewer N-insertions in productive TCRs, according to a later genetic analysis. A further reported finding was that TCR beta sequences accurately predicted the HLA-A and HLA-B alleles for most subjects in the first cohort. Linkage disequilibrium might explain the correlated functional status among segregating V segments, but an unknown experimental factor could not be ruled out. The authors suggested that the approach could potentially be extended to other disease states and immunological phenotypes. Strong co-occurrence of HLA alleles, especially DR and DQ, made assigning TCR associations to individual alleles difficult. The classifier was reported to diagnose cytomegalovirus status with high specificity and sensitivity in both the original and validation cohorts. In vitro tests confirmed that a few of the cytomegalovirus-associated TCR beta chains recognize cytomegalovirus antigens. A later genetic analysis associated a missense DCLRE1C variant with V-gene and J-gene trimming of TCR beta chains, and an independent cohort replicated the association. A total of some 180 TCR beta chains were listed by the study as associated with cytomegalovirus. Most CMV-associated TCR beta chains appeared to be HLA-restricted in a later analysis, and the HLA associations seemed to be driven largely by CMV exposure. The sequencing pipeline was judged likely to have produced a cluster of highly shared sequence variants as a technical artifact. Specific HLA alleles were associated with roughly 17,000 TCR beta sequences at a false discovery rate of 0.05 in a later analysis. CMV serostatus was the only immune exposure information available for the cohort. Some IMGT-functional V segments, including TRBV6-2 and TRBV6-3, could not be distinguished by the 87-base-pair reads and were therefore excluded. A later analysis found that TCR association rates varied across HLA loci, with DRB1 alleles showing the most associated TCRs and HLA-C alleles the fewest.

To prepare the library, the immunoSEQ multiplex PCR assay was applied. The multiplex PCR relied on a mix of 60 forward primers for TCR Vbeta segments and 13 reverse primers for TCR Jbeta segments. The CDR3 region of rearranged TCR beta genes was amplified from genomic DNA by a multiplex PCR assay. Amplified TCR beta libraries were sequenced as 87-base-pair reads on the Illumina HiSeq System. The original methods were these. A later analysis tallied approximately 87 million unique TCR beta chains across the approximately 670 repertoires, and approximately 9.9 million of those chains were shared by two or more donors. To remove PCR and sequencing errors, raw reads were error-corrected and collapsed into unique sequences using a nearest-neighbor algorithm that merged closely related sequences. V, D and J gene segments were assigned by aligning CDR3 sequences to IMGT reference sequences. Each retained sequence needed at least a six-nucleotide match to both a V gene segment and a J gene segment. A rearrangement was called productive if the CDR3 had no stop codons and remained in frame with V and J, and every other rearrangement was called non-productive. Following IMGT convention, CDR3 was defined as the stretch from the second conserved V-encoded cysteine to the conserved J-encoded phenylalanine. The earlier analysis of about 610 of the donors excluded sequences that lacked an unambiguous match to a single V gene segment. In an earlier analysis of 587 of the donors, V segments were called functional above 56.7% productive rearrangements and were called segregating when the between-donor standard deviation exceeded 5%. A statistical classification framework was built for diagnosing cytomegalovirus status from the catalog of TCR beta chain sequences. A later analysis assigned V and J genes by comparing TCR nucleotide sequences with IMGT/GENE-DB human TR gene sequences. In a later analysis, CDR3 sequences and most-parsimonious VDJ recombination scenarios were assigned using the TCRdist pipeline. In a later analysis, each TCR beta chain was defined by its CDR3 amino acid sequence together with its V-gene family, and reads without a unique V-gene family were excluded. In a later analysis, some 600 highly shared, low-generation-probability nucleotide sequences were removed to address suspected cross-contamination and a sequencing artifact. For each public chain, a later analysis derived a clonal expansion index from normalized ranks of inferred template counts within each repertoire. Generation probabilities in a later analysis came from a VDJ recombination model fitted to out-of-frame rearrangements, and those results were checked against IGoR. A later analysis scored TCR-TCR, TCR-HLA and TCR-CMV co-occurrence with hypergeometric tests, applying a repertoire-size bias correction to TCR pairs. False discovery rates were estimated in a later analysis by permuting HLA or CMV assignments 20 times. In a later analysis, co-occurring TCRs were grouped with DBSCAN, and TCRdist sequence similarity was added when clustering was performed within HLA-allele-positive subsets. Repertoires with fewer than 30,000 or more than 120,000 public chains, plus five repertoires with anomalous nucleotide sharing, were excluded from co-occurrence clustering. TCRdb holds this immuneACCESS table with in-frame rearrangements only. Some clones are missing; in checked studies, unresolved V genes explain under half, and the rest has no known cause. Clone size and V and J calls were adopted from that table, with D and trimming inferred from the DNA. Across this sample there are over 200,000 clones, with over 65% seen only once. Jointly, the top ten make up less than 3% of the sample.

From a lookup of the germline V gene, CDR1 and CDR2 are LGHNA and YSLEER. Measured from the cysteine to the phenylalanine, the CDR3 is 15 residues long. Just the 45-base CDR3 DNA is kept, in frame starting at base 1. Trimming costs V 4 bases and J 6 bases, and their ends lie 15 bases apart. The cohort was made up of around 720 healthy bone marrow donors. At the time of sampling, every cohort member was nominally healthy, though immune exposures that went unrecorded were likely present. The donor was CMV seropositive and was included in the group of 290 or so seropositive cohort members. A peripheral blood sample was provided by each donor, and peripheral blood mononuclear cells were used for TCR beta sequencing. The Qiagen DNeasy Blood Extraction Kit was used to extract genomic DNA from the blood cell samples. This clone was detected only a few times. The target of this receptor is not known. No qualities accompany the bases; no much larger clone lies one base away.

The V and J genes are TRBV4-3 and TRBJ1-4; a weak D assignment points to TRBD1 (6 bases agree). Sequencing was performed on PBMCs. The origin of this receptor is a woman aged 55-69 years in good health and CMV-seropositive. For the CDR3, the sequence is CASSPSAGADEKLFF. In nucleotides, the sequence is TGCGCCAGCAGCCCGTCCGCGGGGGCAGATGAAAAACTGTTTTTT.